A single sample is the source of the 18 T cell receptor beta chains below, sequenced in a study of shared clonotypes between healthy human individuals. Sequencing was performed with immunoSEQ multiplex PCR; in TCRdb, only in-frame clones are kept and a portion is missing. The data contain about 2.4 million clones, under 95% of them singletons. The material sequenced was naive CD4+ T cells from PBMCs. Subset described: CD45RA+ positively selected. These receptors originate from a man aged 18 to 30 in good health. Some clones in this sample may be carry-over from other donors' samples.

The rearrangement uses TRBV6-1 and TRBJ2-7, with TRBD2 matching over 11 bases. The V gene end was trimmed by 6 bases and the J gene end by 2 bases; junction bases not matched to a gene: 3. The CDR3 runs to 14 residues. CDR1 is MNHNS and CDR2 is SASEGT in the germline V gene. The CDR3 DNA reads TGTGCCAGCAGCGTGGGACTAGCGGCCTACGAGCAGTACTTC. Translation gives CASSVGLAAYEQYF.

The gene calls are TRBV6-1 and TRBJ1-5; D not certain. The V end lost 4 bases, the J end lost 3 bases, and 10 bases lay between the germline ends. This CDR3 has 14 residues. Per germline, CDR1 MNHNS and CDR2 SASEGT. CDR3 loop: CASSVGSVNQPQHF. The CDR3 DNA is TGTGCCAGCAGTGTTGGATCGGTCAATCAGCCCCAGCATTTT.

This chain links TRBV27 with TRBJ1-5, with D possibly TRBD1 on 6 matching bases. The germline V gene has CDR1 MNHEY and CDR2 SMNVEV (reference sequence). The CDR3 is 15 amino acids. The ends were cut back, 3 bases at V and 5 bases at J, with 14 bases in the middle. The chain's CDR3 is CASSLYAYRDQPQHF. The CDR3 DNA sequence: TGTGCCAGCAGTTTGTACGCTTACAGGGATCAGCCCCAGCATTTT.

CDR3 bases: TGCGCCAGCAGCTTGATGGCGGGAGGGAGAAACGAGCAGTACTTC. Its protein product is CASSLMAGGRNEQYF. The V gene is TRBV5-1, the J gene TRBJ2-7; 9 positions match TRBD2. CDR3 length: 15 residues. The V gene end was trimmed by 1 base and the J gene end by 5 bases; junction bases not matched to a gene: 7. Germline lookup yields CDR1 SGHRS and CDR2 YFSETQ.

This clone has just one count. This sequence joins TRBV18 and TRBJ1-1; tentative D call: TRBD1 (5 bases). The V and J ends lost 5 bases and 5 bases respectively, with 18 bases between them. The CDR3 length is 15 residues. Germline-derived CDR1 and CDR2 are KGHSH and LQKENI. DNA of the CDR3: TGTGCCAGCTCAGCCAATACGGGGGGGGTGACTGAAGCTTTCTTT. This translates into CASSANTGGVTEAFF. The variable domain in full, completed from reference TRBV18 and TRBJ1-1, reads NAGVMQNPRHLVRRRGQEARLRCSPMKGHSHVYWYRQLPEEGLKFMVYLQKENIIDESGMPKERFSAEFPKEGPSILRIQQVVRGDSAAYFCASSANTGGVTEAFFGQGTRLTVV.

The CDR3 bases are TGTGCCAGCAGGGGACTAGCGGAATGGGAGACCCAGTACTTC. Its translation: CASRGLAEWETQYF. The V call is TRBV6-6, the J call TRBJ2-5, with TRBD2 identical over 11 bases. V was pared by 6 bases and J by 5 bases, with 5 bases of the junction left unmatched. Per germline, CDR1 MNHNY and CDR2 SVGAGI (reference sequence). The CDR3 loop spans 14 amino acids.

The chain combines TRBV2 with TRBJ1-1, with D perhaps TRBD1 (5 bases). V was trimmed by 5 bases and J by 4 bases, leaving 11 bases between them. In germline, CDR1 is SNHLY, CDR2 FYNNEI. The CDR3 totals 13 residues. The CDR3 loop is CASSSGFGTEAFF. The CDR3 DNA reads TGTGCCAGCAGTTCAGGGTTCGGCACTGAAGCTTTCTTT.

The chain combines TRBV2 with TRBJ1-1; weak D call: TRBD1 (5 bases). Germline CDR1 and CDR2: SNHLY and FYNNEI. V lost 8 bases and J lost 4, with 14 bases in between. This CDR3 has 13 residues. The CDR3 DNA is TGTGCCAGCCGGGAGGAGGGGTCCACTGAAGCTTTCTTT. Amino acids: CASREEGSTEAFF.

This sequence joins TRBV5-1 and TRBJ2-1, with 12 bases identical to TRBD2. After removal of 0 bases from V and 7 bases from J, the junction contained 5 bases not matched to a gene. The CDR3 covers 16 residues. Per germline, CDR1 SGHRS and CDR2 YFSETQ. CDR3 region: CASSLGLLAGGNEQFF. The CDR3 coding sequence is TGCGCCAGCAGCTTGGGTTTGCTAGCGGGAGGGAATGAGCAGTTCTTC.

The chain links TRBV4-2 to TRBJ2-2, with 13 bases aligning to TRBD2. Germline-derived CDR1 and CDR2 are LGHNA and YNFKEQ. The V gene end was trimmed by 2 bases and the J gene end by 3 bases; junction bases not matched to a gene: 3. This CDR3 region has 17 residues. The chain's CDR3 is CASSQKTSGRDTGELFF. The CDR3 bases are TGTGCCAGCAGCCAAAAAACTAGCGGGAGGGACACCGGGGAGCTGTTTTTT.

V gene TRBV6-5 combines with J gene TRBJ1-2, with D possibly matching TRBD1 (6 bases). Germline values: CDR1 MNHEY, CDR2 SVGAGI. V was shortened by 7 bases and J by 8 bases, with 17 bases between the two germline ends. This CDR3 comprises 13 residues. CDR3 coding DNA: TGTGCCAGCATCCCCGTGGGGGGGCAAGGCTACACCTTC. The encoded protein is CASIPVGGQGYTF.

The CDR3 loop is CASSQVPGLEKLFF. CDR3 nucleotides: TGTGCCAGCAGCCAAGTACCTGGACTTGAAAAACTGTTTTTT. The gene calls are TRBV5-8 and TRBJ1-4; D remains unclear. Trimming shortened V by 4 bases and J by 7 bases, and 14 bases separated the two germline ends. This CDR3 is built from 14 residues. Per the germline V gene, CDR1 is SGHTS and CDR2 is YDEGEE.

The rearrangement uses TRBV7-2 and TRBJ2-7; TRBD2 aligns across 7 bases. The V segment lost 2 bases and the J segment 4 bases; nucleotides outside the gene matches: 5. The CDR3 contains 14 residues. Germline V gene lookup returns CDR1 SGHTA and CDR2 FQGNSA. CDR3 in DNA: TGTGCCAGCAGCTTACGGACTAGTGAGTACGAGCAGTACTTC. This encodes CASSLRTSEYEQYF. The full variable domain, rest sourced from reference TRBV7-2 and TRBJ2-7, is GAGVSQSPSNKVTEKGKDVELRCDPISGHTALYWYRQSLGQGLEFLIYFQGNSAPDKSGLPSDRFSAERTGGSVSTLTIQRTQQEDSAVYLCASSLRTSEYEQYFGPGTRLTVT.

Concerning this clone: Other DNA sequences in this specimen translate into the identical CDR3. The chain combines TRBV9 with TRBJ2-3; TRBD2 agrees at 7 bases. CDR3 length: 14 amino acids. The germline V gene has CDR1 SGDLS and CDR2 YYNGEE. The V and J ends lost 2 bases and 3 bases, in that order; junction bases with no gene match: 3. The CDR3: CASSVGGPTDTQYF. As DNA, the CDR3 is TGTGCCAGCAGCGTGGGAGGGCCGACAGATACGCAGTATTTT. The full variable domain, completed using reference TRBV9 and TRBJ2-3, is DSGVTQTPKHLITATGQRVTLRCSPRSGDLSVYWYQQSLDQGLQFLIQYYNGEERAKGNILERFSAQQFPDLHSELNLSSLELGDSALYFCASSVGGPTDTQYFGPGTRLTVL.

The chain has TRBV6-1 and TRBJ2-1; 9 positions agree with TRBD1. The CDR3 has 15 amino acids. V shed 6 bases and J 1 base; nucleotides not matched to a gene: 4. Per germline, CDR1 MNHNS and CDR2 SASEGT. In DNA, the CDR3 is TGTGCCAGCAGGACGGGACAGGGTTCCTACAATGAGCAGTTCTTC. Translated, it gives CASRTGQGSYNEQFF.

V is TRBV25-1 and J is TRBJ2-6; 7 bases align to TRBD1. V dropped 2 bases and J dropped 2; count of bases not matched to a gene: 0. CDR1 and CDR2 from the germline V gene are MGHDK and SYGVNS. This CDR3 is built from 15 residues. The CDR3 DNA follows: TGTGCCAGCAGTGAACAGGGGGCTGGGGCCAACGTCCTGACTTTC. Its translation: CASSEQGAGANVLTF.

The rearrangement uses TRBV5-1 and TRBJ2-2, with 9 bases that match TRBD2. Losses at the gene ends were 4 bases for V and 4 bases for J; bases not matched to a gene: 8. The CDR3 covers 16 residues. Per the germline V gene, CDR1 is SGHRS and CDR2 is YFSETQ. CDR3 amino acids: CASSTGTSTPTGELFF. The CDR3 coding sequence is TGCGCCAGCAGCACCGGGACTAGCACACCCACCGGGGAGCTGTTTTTT.

The rearrangement uses TRBV5-8 and TRBJ2-3, with 8 bases lining up with TRBD1. Trimming at V came to 7 bases and at J to 4 bases, leaving 14 bases not matched to a gene. CDR1 SGHTS and CDR2 YDEGEE come from the germline V gene. The CDR3 totals 16 residues. In nucleotides, the CDR3 is TGTGCCAGCGGACCCAGGGGGCGAACTACGCCAGATACGCAGTATTTT. Protein product: CASGPRGRTTPDTQYF. The entire variable domain, with the rest obtained from reference TRBV5-8 and TRBJ2-3, is as follows: EAGVTQSPTHLIKTRGQQATLRCSPISGHTSVYWYQQALGLGLQFLLWYDEGEERNRGNFPPRFSGRQFPNYSSELNVNALELEDSALYLCASGPRGRTTPDTQYFGPGTRLTVL.